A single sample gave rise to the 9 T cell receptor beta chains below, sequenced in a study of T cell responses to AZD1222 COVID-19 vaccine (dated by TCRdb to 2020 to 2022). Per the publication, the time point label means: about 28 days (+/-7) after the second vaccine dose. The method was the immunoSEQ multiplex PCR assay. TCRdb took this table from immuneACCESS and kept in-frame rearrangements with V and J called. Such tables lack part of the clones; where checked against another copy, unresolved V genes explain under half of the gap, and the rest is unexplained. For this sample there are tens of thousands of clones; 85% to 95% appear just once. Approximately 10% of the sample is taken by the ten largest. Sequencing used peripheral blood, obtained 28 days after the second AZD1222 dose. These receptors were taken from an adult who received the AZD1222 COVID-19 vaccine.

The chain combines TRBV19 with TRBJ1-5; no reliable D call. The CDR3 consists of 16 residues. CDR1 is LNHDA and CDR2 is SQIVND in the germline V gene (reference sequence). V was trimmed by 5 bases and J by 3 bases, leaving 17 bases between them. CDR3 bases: TGTGCCAGTAGTTTACAGTCGCTCTGGGCCAATCAGCCCCAGCATTTT. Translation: CASSLQSLWANQPQHF.

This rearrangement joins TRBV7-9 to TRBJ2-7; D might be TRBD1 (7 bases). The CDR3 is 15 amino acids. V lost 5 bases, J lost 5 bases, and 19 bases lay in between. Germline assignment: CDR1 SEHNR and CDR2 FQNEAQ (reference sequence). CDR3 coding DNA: TGTGCCAGCAGCCTCGGCAGGGGGGTGCGAGACGAGCAGTACTTC. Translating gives CASSLGRGVRDEQYF.

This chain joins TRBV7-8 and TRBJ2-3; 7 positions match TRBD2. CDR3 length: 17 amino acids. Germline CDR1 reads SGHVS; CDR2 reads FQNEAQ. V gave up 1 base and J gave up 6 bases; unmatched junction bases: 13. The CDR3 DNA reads TGTGCCAGCAGCTTAGTTGCTAGCGGTTTAGACTTGGATACGCAGTATTTT. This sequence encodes CASSLVASGLDLDTQYF. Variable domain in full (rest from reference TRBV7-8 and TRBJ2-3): GAGVSQSPRYKVAKRGQDVALRCDPISGHVSLFWYQQALGQGPEFLTYFQNEAQLDKSGLPSDRFFAERPEGSVSTLKIQRTQQEDSAVYLCASSLVASGLDLDTQYFGPGTRLTVL.

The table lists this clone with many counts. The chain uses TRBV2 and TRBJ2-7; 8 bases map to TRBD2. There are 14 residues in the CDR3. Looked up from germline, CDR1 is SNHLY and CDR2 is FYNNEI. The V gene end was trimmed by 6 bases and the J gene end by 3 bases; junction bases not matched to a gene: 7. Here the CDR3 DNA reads TGTGCCAGCAGGGCTACTAGCGGAGGCTACGAGCAGTACTTC. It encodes CASRATSGGYEQYF.

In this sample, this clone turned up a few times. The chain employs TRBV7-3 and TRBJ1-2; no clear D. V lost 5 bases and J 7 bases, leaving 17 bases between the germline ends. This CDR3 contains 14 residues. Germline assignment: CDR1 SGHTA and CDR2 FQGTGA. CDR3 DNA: TGTGCCAGCAGCCCCGGCGACGGGTGGTCTGGCTACACCTTC. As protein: CASSPGDGWSGYTF.

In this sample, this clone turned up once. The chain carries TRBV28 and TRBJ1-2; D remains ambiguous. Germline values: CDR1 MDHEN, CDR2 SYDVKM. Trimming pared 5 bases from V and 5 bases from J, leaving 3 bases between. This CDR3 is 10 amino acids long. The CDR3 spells CASSRYGYTF. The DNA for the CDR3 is TGTGCCAGCAGTCGGTATGGCTACACCTTC.

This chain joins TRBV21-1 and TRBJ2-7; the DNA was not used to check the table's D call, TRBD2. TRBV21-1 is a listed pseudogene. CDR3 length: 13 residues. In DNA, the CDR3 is TGTGCCAGCAGCAAACGGACTCCCTACGAGCAGTACTTC. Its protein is CASSKRTPYEQYF.

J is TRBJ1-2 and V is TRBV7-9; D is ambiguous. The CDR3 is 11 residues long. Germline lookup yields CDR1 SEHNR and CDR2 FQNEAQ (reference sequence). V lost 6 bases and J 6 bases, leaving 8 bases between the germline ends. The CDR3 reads CASRGRDGYTF. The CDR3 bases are TGTGCCAGCAGGGGAAGGGATGGCTACACCTTC. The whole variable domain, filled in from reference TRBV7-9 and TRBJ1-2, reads DTGVSQNPRHKITKRGQNVTFRCDPISEHNRLYWYRQTLGQGPEFLTYFQNEAQLEKSRLLSDRFSAERPKGSFSTLEIQRTEQGDSAMYLCASRGRDGYTFGSGTRLTVV.

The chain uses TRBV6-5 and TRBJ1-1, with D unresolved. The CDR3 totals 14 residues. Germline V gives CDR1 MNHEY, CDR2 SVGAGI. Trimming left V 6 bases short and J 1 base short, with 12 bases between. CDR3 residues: CASSRQTRNTEAFF. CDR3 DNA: TGTGCCAGCAGCAGACAAACAAGGAACACTGAAGCTTTCTTT.